The rows below give T cell receptor beta chains drawn from one sample of a study of blood T cell repertoires in COVID-19. This table comes from immunoSEQ multiplex PCR, and its TCRdb copy is limited to in-frame clones, with some not included. There are 150,000 to 200,000 clones in the sample; 85% to 90% occur only once, and roughly 0.6% lies in the top ten. The sequenced material came from peripheral blood. Receptor source: a man aged 45-60 years with acute or convalescent COVID-19. CDR3s leave out the opening cysteine and the closing phenylalanine or tryptophan. Each record gives: V gene, J gene, CDR3 protein.

>TRBV3-1/TRBV3-2|TRBJ2-7
ASSQGDFYEQY
>TRBV19|TRBJ1-1
ASRKQANTEAF
>TRBV6-2/TRBV6-3|TRBJ1-3
ASSYSAGTGNTIY
>TRBV5-1|TRBJ2-7
ASSSDRETHEQY
>TRBV16|TRBJ1-3
ASSQPGSGNTIY
>TRBV5-8|TRBJ1-5
ASSGPGTLNQPQH
>TRBV28|TRBJ1-5
ASSLSGGRGQPQH
>TRBV2|TRBJ2-3
ASRSGHSTDTQY
>TRBV28|TRBJ1-2
AARPYGSYGYT
>TRBV7-6|TRBJ2-1
ASSLNSPGGSNEQF
>TRBV27|TRBJ2-7
ASSFRDNYEQY
>TRBV28|TRBJ2-3
AIEGGGNTDTQY
>TRBV9|TRBJ1-3
ASSVAGLSGNTIY
>TRBV19|TRBJ2-1
ASSGGSYNEQF
>TRBV3-1/TRBV3-2|TRBJ2-7
ASRATGEGSYEQY
>TRBV27|TRBJ2-7
ASATAPGGSYEQY
>TRBV9|TRBJ1-6
ASSEGGQGNSPLH
>TRBV5-1|TRBJ2-1
ASSLQGRQF
>TRBV28|TRBJ2-7
ASSITYEQY
>TRBV11-2|TRBJ1-1
ASSRTVNTEAF
>TRBV25-1|TRBJ2-6
ASSAQGVSGANVLT
>TRBV28|TRBJ1-5
ASSLGGQIENSNQPQH
>TRBV18|TRBJ1-3
ASSPTRQPGNTIY
>TRBV29-1|TRBJ2-5
SVERYGETQY
>TRBV7-3|TRBJ1-1
ASSLKPGPNTEAF
>TRBV5-1|TRBJ2-5
ASSQRDTQETQY
>TRBV27|TRBJ2-1
ASSPGGRLYNEQF
>TRBV7-9|TRBJ2-1
ASMTGINEQF
>TRBV7-2|TRBJ2-1
ASSGLGRGTYNEQF
>TRBV6-5|TRBJ2-3
ASSYSTNTNTDTQY
>TRBV5-6|TRBJ2-5
ASKDWTEEETQY